This is a list of T cell receptor beta chains from one sample in a study of response to subunit inactivated influenza vaccine. TCRdb independently ran MiXCR on the RT-PCR reads; one entry per CDR3 protein. The table records about 800,000 distinct CDR3 sequences, 21% of them present only once. The sequencing here drew on PBMCs from blood, taken roughly 5 days after vaccination. The receptors shown here come from a man between 50 and 59 years old who received an inactivated influenza vaccine. The CDR3 runs from the conserved cysteine through the conserved F or W. Only part of the rows carry a size: once, few, many, or a class if the clone is expanded.

J gene,clone size,V gene,CDR3 protein
TRBJ1-2,.,TRBV5-5,CASSPLQGLYTF
TRBJ2-5,.,TRBV20-1,CSARPVGASGTQETQYF
TRBJ2-2,.,TRBV10-1,CASRGSGGTGELFF
TRBJ1-3,.,TRBV11-2,CASSSPRRGKVF
TRBJ1-4,few,TRBV7-9,CASSFESSNEKLFF
TRBJ2-3,.,TRBV5-1,CASKEGYGTDTQYF
TRBJ1-6,.,TRBV20-1,CSARSGVEKNSPLHF
TRBJ1-5,.,TRBV7-2,CASSLSPGQGAEHF
TRBJ2-7,.,TRBV6-1,CASRATGLAGAYEQYF
TRBJ1-5,.,TRBV7-8,CASSLIGSGQPQHF
TRBJ2-5,many,TRBV18,CASSLPLAGAETQYF
TRBJ2-4,few,TRBV7-3,CASSLVAGGQSLIAKNIQYF
TRBJ2-2,.,TRBV10-3,CAIKRTSGVAGTGELFF
TRBJ2-3,.,TRBV28,CASSSSSGGRTDTQYF
TRBJ2-1,.,TRBV20-1,CSAPSVSSYIEQFF
TRBJ2-6,.,TRBV12-3/TRBV12-4,CASSETGTPNSGANVLTF
TRBJ2-5,.,TRBV9,CASSEGLAGGGKETQYF
TRBJ1-5,.,TRBV20-1,CSASGDRDFQPQHF
TRBJ2-1,few,TRBV4-2,CASSQVSGGPGNEQFF
TRBJ2-7,many,TRBV10-3,CASADRGSSYEQYF